This TCR beta chain was recovered during a study of CXCR3-negative and CXCR3-positive naive CD8 T cells. Study outcomes and limitations: Between one naive subset and the other, surface CD5 was comparable, and TCR strength was inferred from TRB CDR3 properties. CXCR3-positive naive cells carried more hydrophobic TRB CDR3s than CXCR3-negative naive cells did. For naive cells, CXCR3-negative and CXCR3-positive subsets had similar TRBV-TRBJ usage; for memory cells, usage differed.

UMI-tagged TRB cDNA libraries were built via 5' RACE. TCRdb reprocessed the 5' RACE reads, with one entry per CDR3 protein and no DNA. The sample table includes 110,000 or so distinct CDR3 sequences. A note on this clonotype: Its antigen remains unknown.

The CDR3 length is 14 residues. From germline, CDR1 is SSHAT and CDR2 FNYEAQ (reference sequence). The receptor was derived from a human donor in good health. Some clones in this sample may be carry-over from other donors' samples. The specimen was naive CXCR3+ CD8+ T cells from blood. Sample subset: CD45RO-CCR7+CD27+CD95- naive CD8+ T cells expressing CXCR3 (TNR3+). The V gene is TRBV7-7, the J gene TRBJ2-1. The CDR3 loop reads CASSWGGPSYEQFF.